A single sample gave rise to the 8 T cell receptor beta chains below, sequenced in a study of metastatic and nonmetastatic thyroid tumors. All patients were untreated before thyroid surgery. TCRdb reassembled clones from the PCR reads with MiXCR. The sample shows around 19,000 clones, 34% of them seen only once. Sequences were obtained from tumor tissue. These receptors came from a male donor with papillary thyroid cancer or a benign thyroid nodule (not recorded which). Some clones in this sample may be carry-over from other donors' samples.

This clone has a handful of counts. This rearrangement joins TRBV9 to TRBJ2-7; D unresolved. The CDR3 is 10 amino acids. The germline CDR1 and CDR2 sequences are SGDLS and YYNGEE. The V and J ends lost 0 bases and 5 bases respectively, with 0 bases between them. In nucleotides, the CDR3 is TGTGCCAGCAGCGTAGACGAGCAGTACTTC. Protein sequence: CASSVDEQYF.

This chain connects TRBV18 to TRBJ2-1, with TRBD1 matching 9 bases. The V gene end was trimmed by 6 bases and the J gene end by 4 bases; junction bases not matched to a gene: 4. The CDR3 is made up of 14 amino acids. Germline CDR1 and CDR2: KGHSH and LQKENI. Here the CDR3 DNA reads TGTGCCAGCTCCGGGACAGGGTATTACAATGAGCAGTTCTTC. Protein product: CASSGTGYYNEQFF.

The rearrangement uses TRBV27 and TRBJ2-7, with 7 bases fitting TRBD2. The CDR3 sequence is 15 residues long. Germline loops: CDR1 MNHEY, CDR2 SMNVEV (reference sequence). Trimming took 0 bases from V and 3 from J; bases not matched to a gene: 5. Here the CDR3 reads CASSLSRGGGYEQYF. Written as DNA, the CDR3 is TGTGCCAGCAGTTTATCCCGTGGGGGGGGCTACGAGCAGTACTTC.

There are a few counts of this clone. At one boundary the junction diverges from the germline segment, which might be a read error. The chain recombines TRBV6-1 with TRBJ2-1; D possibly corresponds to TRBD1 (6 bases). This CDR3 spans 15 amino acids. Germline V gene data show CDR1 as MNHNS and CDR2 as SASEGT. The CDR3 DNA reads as TGTGCCAGAAGTGTTGGGGGCACTCCACGGTATGAGCAGTTCTTC. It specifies CARSVGGTPRYEQFF.

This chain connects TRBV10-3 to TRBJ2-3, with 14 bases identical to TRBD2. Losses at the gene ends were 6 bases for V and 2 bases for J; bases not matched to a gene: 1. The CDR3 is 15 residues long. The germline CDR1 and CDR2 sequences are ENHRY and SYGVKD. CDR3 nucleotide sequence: TGTGCCATCAGGGGACTAGCGGGGGACACAGATACGCAGTATTTT. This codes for CAIRGLAGDTDTQYF.

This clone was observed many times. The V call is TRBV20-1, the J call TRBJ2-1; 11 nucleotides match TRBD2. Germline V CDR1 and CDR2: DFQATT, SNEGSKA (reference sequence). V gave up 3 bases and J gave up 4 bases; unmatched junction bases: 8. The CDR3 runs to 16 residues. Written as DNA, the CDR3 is TGCAGTGCTAGTGACCCCCTAGCGGGAGGATACAATGAGCAGTTCTTC. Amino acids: CSASDPLAGGYNEQFF.

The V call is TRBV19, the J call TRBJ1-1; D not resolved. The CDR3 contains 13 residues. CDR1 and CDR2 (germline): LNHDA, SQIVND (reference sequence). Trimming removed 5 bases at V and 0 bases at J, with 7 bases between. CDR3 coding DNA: TGTGCCAGTAGTTTACAGCTGAACACTGAAGCTTTCTTT. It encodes CASSLQLNTEAFF.

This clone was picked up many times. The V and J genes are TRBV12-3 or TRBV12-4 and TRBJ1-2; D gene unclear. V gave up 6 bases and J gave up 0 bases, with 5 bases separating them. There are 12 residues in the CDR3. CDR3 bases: TGTGCCAGCAGCCAGTCTAACTATGGCTACACCTTC. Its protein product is CASSQSNYGYTF.